The next 14 T cell receptor beta chains were all read from a single sample in a study of read filtering for tumor transcriptome and immune sequencing. The library was built from roughly 400 ng RNA with molecular barcoded adaptors for alpha/delta and beta/gamma chains. A single record per CDR3 protein comes from TCRdb applying MiXCR to the reads. Of 130,000 or so distinct CDR3 sequences in the sample, over 10% were seen once. The sample consisted of a population of CD138-negative cells sorted from bone marrow. The source of these receptors is a donor at least 40 years old with multiple myeloma.

This clonotype appeared many times. The chain links TRBV7-2 to TRBJ2-2; 11 bases are shared with TRBD2. Trimming took 2 bases from V and 4 from J; bases not matched to a gene: 15. CDR3 length: 20 amino acids. Germline assignment: CDR1 SGHTA and CDR2 FQGNSA. This chain's CDR3 is CASSLTGLAVRRVVTGELFF. CDR3 nucleotides: TGTGCCAGCAGCTTAACGGGACTAGCGGTCCGGAGGGTTGTCACCGGGGAGCTGTTTTTT. Supplemented by reference TRBV7-2 and TRBJ2-2, the full variable domain reads GAGVSQSPSNKVTEKGKDVELRCDPISGHTALYWYRQSLGQGLEFLIYFQGNSAPDKSGLPSDRFSAERTGGSVSTLTIQRTQQEDSAVYLCASSLTGLAVRRVVTGELFFGEGSRLTVL.

The CDR3 sequence: CASSYFAGVGYNEQFF. In DNA, the CDR3 is TGTGCCAGCAGTTACTTTGCGGGAGTAGGCTACAATGAGCAGTTCTTC. The chain recombines TRBV6-2 or TRBV6-3 with TRBJ2-1; 7 bases fit TRBD2. Germline CDR1 MNHEY, CDR2 SVGEGT. This CDR3 region has 16 residues. Trimming took 1 base from V and 3 from J; bases not matched to a gene: 6.

This clonotype was detected many times. The chain links TRBV7-3 to TRBJ1-2; D is perhaps TRBD1 (6 bases). Per germline, CDR1 SGHTA and CDR2 FQGTGA. The CDR3 is 13 amino acids. Trimming shortened V by 2 bases and J by 8 bases, and 12 bases separated the two germline ends. The CDR3 DNA follows: TGTGCCAGCAGCTTACCAGGGGCGGGAGGCTACACCTTC. Translated: CASSLPGAGGYTF.

This clonotype occurred many times. The chain employs TRBV6-6 and TRBJ2-7; 13 bases match TRBD2. Unmatched junction bases numbered 6, after V lost 5 bases and J lost 2 bases. Germline V lookup: CDR1 MNHNY, CDR2 SVGAGI (reference sequence). The length of the CDR3 is 16 residues. This CDR3 is CASSTTSGRLPYEQYF. The CDR3 DNA follows: TGTGCCAGCAGTACGACTAGCGGGAGGCTTCCCTACGAGCAGTACTTC.

This clonotype has at least ten counts. The V and J genes are TRBV20-1 and TRBJ2-1, with 8 bases that match TRBD2. V gave up 6 bases and J gave up 0 bases; unmatched junction bases: 10. The CDR3 runs 16 residues. The germline V gene encodes CDR1 DFQATT and CDR2 SNEGSKA (reference sequence). The CDR3 loop is CSAKTLSGSSYNEQFF. DNA of the CDR3: TGCAGTGCGAAAACCCTCAGCGGGAGCTCCTACAATGAGCAGTTCTTC.

This clonotype has just a few counts. A much larger clone differs by one base, so this may be a read error. The V call is TRBV20-1, the J call TRBJ2-6, with D perhaps matching TRBD1 (5 bases). CDR3 length equals 20 residues. Germline loops: CDR1 DFQATT, CDR2 SNEGSKA (reference sequence). CDR3 nucleotides: TGCAGTGCTAGAGATCTGGGGCGCGACATCTGGAGCTCTGGGGCCGACGTCCTGACTTTC. Translated, it gives CSARDLGRDIWSSGADVLTF.

This clonotype appeared many times. The chain recombines TRBV11-2 with TRBJ1-1; no clear D. CDR1 SGHAT and CDR2 FQNNGV come from the germline V gene. Trimming stripped 5 bases from V and 5 bases from J, with 15 bases between. This CDR3 region has 14 residues. The CDR3 nucleotides are TGTGCCAGCAGCGATGAGGGAAGTTGGACTGAAGCTTTCTTT. Translated: CASSDEGSWTEAFF.

This clonotype appeared many times. The genes are TRBV7-9 and TRBJ2-1, with a possible D match to TRBD2 (6 bases). The CDR3 sequence is 18 residues long. V lost 5 bases and J lost 0, with 20 bases in between. Germline loops: CDR1 SEHNR, CDR2 FQNEAQ (reference sequence). The CDR3 loop reads CASSRLFGAGSSYNEQFF. In nucleotides, the CDR3 is TGTGCCAGCAGCCGACTGTTCGGTGCGGGGAGCTCCTACAATGAGCAGTTCTTC.

The table lists this clonotype with a count of one. The chain recombines TRBV3-1 with TRBJ2-7; D call uncertain. Per the germline V gene, CDR1 is LGHDT and CDR2 is YNNKEL (reference sequence). The CDR3 loop spans 11 amino acids. V was shortened by 2 bases and J by 5 bases, with 4 bases between the two germline ends. Here the CDR3 reads CASSQLNEQYF. CDR3 bases: TGTGCCAGCAGCCAACTTAACGAGCAGTACTTC.

In this sample, this clonotype turned up many times. The chain has TRBV15 and TRBJ1-4; possible D gene TRBD1, 6 bases. Between the trimmed V and J ends, which lost 1 base and 4 bases, there was a span of 16 bases. Germline-derived CDR1 and CDR2 are LNHNV and YYDKDF (reference sequence). This CDR3 is built from 17 residues. The CDR3 bases are TGTGCCACCAGCAGAGGGGGGGCCGGGGCGTTTAATGAAAAACTGTTTTTT. It encodes CATSRGGAGAFNEKLFF.

There are many counts of this clonotype. The chain employs TRBV6-2 or TRBV6-3 and TRBJ2-1; D remains unclear. Germline V gene sequence: CDR1 MNHEY, CDR2 SVGEGT. The CDR3 loop spans 11 amino acids. V gave up 6 bases and J gave up 8 bases, with 8 bases separating them. The DNA of the CDR3 is TGTGCCAGCAGCCGATACGATGAGCAGTTCTTC. As protein: CASSRYDEQFF.

The chain has TRBV4-1 and TRBJ1-5; no clear D gene. Germline V lookup: CDR1 MGHRA, CDR2 YSYEKL. Trimming removed 0 bases from V and 7 bases from J, with 16 bases in between. CDR3 length equals 16 residues. The CDR3 coding sequence is TGCGCCAGCAGCCAAGAAGAAGGGAGGATAGACCAGCCCCAGCATTTT. Amino acids: CASSQEEGRIDQPQHF.

This clonotype was recorded at least ten times. This chain joins TRBV20-1 and TRBJ2-3; D may match TRBD1 or TRBD2 (5 bases each). The CDR3 contains 11 residues. Germline CDR1 and CDR2: DFQATT and SNEGSKA (reference sequence). The V and J ends lost 3 bases and 6 bases respectively, with 7 bases between them. CDR3 region: CSARGRDTQYF. CDR3 bases: TGCAGTGCTAGGGGACGGGATACGCAGTATTTT.

Details on this clonotype: A far larger clone is just one base off, so this is likely a read error. The rearrangement links TRBV5-5 to TRBJ2-1, with 10 positions matching TRBD2. This CDR3 spans 16 amino acids. Germline V gene data show CDR1 as SGHKS and CDR2 as YYEKEE (reference sequence). The CDR3 here is CASSGGGLAGVRGQFF. CDR3 coding DNA: TGCGCCAGCAGCGGGGGCGGTCTAGCGGGAGTAAGAGGGCAGTTCTTC.